A single sample is the source of the 26 T cell receptor beta chains below, sequenced in a study of cytomegalovirus exposure and HLA in healthy donors. Sequencing used immunoSEQ multiplex PCR; TCRdb keeps in-frame clones, though not all of them. The table has about 120,000 clones, roughly 88% seen once. Sequencing was carried out using PBMCs. These receptors all stem from a man aged 18 to 35 in good health and CMV-seronegative.

The rearrangement joins TRBV6-5 to TRBJ2-7; tentatively, D is TRBD2 (6 bases). The CDR3 consists of 14 residues. V was pared by 0 bases and J by 2 bases, with 8 bases between. Per the germline V gene, CDR1 is MNHEY and CDR2 is SVGAGI. CDR3 sequence reads: CASSYSEGTYEQYF. The CDR3 DNA reads TGTGCCAGCAGTTACTCGGAGGGGACCTACGAGCAGTACTTC.

This clone appeared once. The chain couples TRBV11-2 to TRBJ2-7; D perhaps matches TRBD2 (6 bases). CDR1 is SGHAT and CDR2 is FQNNGV in the germline V gene. The CDR3 spans 15 residues. V lost 1 base and J lost 5, with 15 bases in between. The CDR3 loop reads CASSLGKGGEDEQYF. In DNA form, the CDR3 reads TGTGCCAGCAGCTTAGGGAAAGGAGGGGAGGACGAGCAGTACTTC.

This clone was observed once. V usage is TRBV11-2 and J usage is TRBJ1-2; unclear D gene. Germline CDR1 is SGHAT and CDR2 is FQNNGV. V lost 5 bases and J 8 bases, leaving 15 bases between the germline ends. This CDR3 spans 13 amino acids. This CDR3 is CASSPVRGYGYTF. The CDR3 nucleotides are TGTGCCAGCAGCCCCGTTCGAGGGTACGGCTACACCTTC.

V gene TRBV5-4 combines with J gene TRBJ1-2; TRBD1 is a possible D gene (6 bases). The CDR3 consists of 14 residues. V lost 4 bases and J 8 bases, leaving 18 bases between the germline ends. Germline V gene lookup returns CDR1 SGHNT and CDR2 YYREEE (reference sequence). CDR3 bases: TGTGCCAGCAGCCTCACCCAGGGGCGCTCGGGCTACACCTTC. It is translated as CASSLTQGRSGYTF.

The chain combines TRBV5-1 with TRBJ1-1; unclear D gene. Trimming left V 0 bases short and J 0 bases short, with 12 bases between. The CDR3 length is 16 residues. Germline assignment: CDR1 SGHRS and CDR2 YFSETQ. This CDR3 reads CASSLGQAFLNTEAFF. CDR3 DNA sequence: TGCGCCAGCAGCTTGGGGCAGGCCTTTTTGAACACTGAAGCTTTCTTT.

J is TRBJ1-1 and V is TRBV5-1, with D possibly TRBD1 on 6 matching bases. The germline V gene encodes CDR1 SGHRS and CDR2 YFSETQ. The V gene lost 1 base and the J gene lost 6 bases, with 13 bases spanning the gap. This CDR3 comprises 14 residues. CDR3 coding DNA: TGCGCCAGCAGCTTGAAACAGGGCTGGGCTGAAGCTTTCTTT. Amino acid sequence: CASSLKQGWAEAFF.

The chain has TRBV7-9 and TRBJ2-1, with TRBD1 matching 11 bases. V trimming: 4 bases; J trimming: 6 bases; junction bases outside the gene matches: 8. The CDR3 is 16 residues long. CDR1 is SEHNR and CDR2 is FQNEAQ in the germline V gene (reference sequence). This chain's CDR3 is CASSSPPGQGVNEQFF. For the CDR3, the DNA is TGTGCCAGCAGCTCCCCGCCGGGACAGGGGGTCAATGAGCAGTTCTTC.

The chain carries TRBV7-9 and TRBJ2-1, with D possibly being TRBD2 (6 bases). The CDR3 is 14 amino acids. With 4 bases removed from V and 6 bases from J, the gap between germline ends came to 13 bases. Germline V gene data show CDR1 as SEHNR and CDR2 as FQNEAQ (reference sequence). The CDR3 protein is CASSSRDFPNEQFF. In DNA form, the CDR3 reads TGTGCCAGCAGCTCCCGGGACTTTCCCAATGAGCAGTTCTTC.

The J gene is TRBJ1-2, the V gene TRBV7-2; 8 bases agree with TRBD1. Germline V gene data show CDR1 as SGHTA and CDR2 as FQGNSA. The CDR3 has 15 amino acids. J lost 3 bases, V lost 4 bases, and 7 bases had no gene match. CDR3 in amino acids: CASSSGDRKDYGYTF. For the CDR3, the DNA is TGTGCCAGCAGCTCAGGGGACAGGAAGGACTATGGCTACACCTTC.

This chain uses TRBV27 with TRBJ2-7, with 10 bases matching TRBD2. J lost 4 bases, V lost 10 bases, and 7 bases had no gene match. CDR1 and CDR2 from the germline V gene are MNHEY and SMNVEV (reference sequence). The CDR3 contains 13 residues. CDR3 bases: TGTGCCACCTCCTGGACTAGCGGATACGAGCAGTACTTC. As protein: CATSWTSGYEQYF.

This clone was observed once. V and J are TRBV6-1 and TRBJ1-5, with D perhaps matching TRBD1 (5 bases). Trimming took off 3 bases at V and 6 bases at J, with 12 bases between the two ends. Germline-derived CDR1 and CDR2 are MNHNS and SASEGT. The CDR3 covers 14 residues. The DNA of the CDR3 is TGTGCCAGCAGTGACCAGGGATCCGGTCAGCCCCAGCATTTT. This gives the protein CASSDQGSGQPQHF.

This clone was counted only a few times. This rearrangement joins TRBV7-2 to TRBJ2-5; the D gene is possibly TRBD2 (5 bases). The germline V and J ends were trimmed by 3 bases and 0 bases, with 8 bases remaining between them. The CDR3 spans 14 residues. The germline V gene has CDR1 SGHTA and CDR2 FQGNSA. The CDR3 here is CASSFRGYQETQYF. The CDR3 nucleotides are TGTGCCAGCAGCTTCCGGGGTTACCAAGAGACCCAGTACTTC.

The rearrangement joins TRBV2 to TRBJ2-1; 9 bases line up with TRBD2. The CDR3 is made up of 15 amino acids. Trimming cost V 6 bases and J 4 bases; bases outside gene matches: 7. CDR1 is SNHLY, CDR2 FYNNEI, per germline. CDR3 bases: TGTGCCAGCAGCCTCGGTCTAGCGGGGTACAATGAGCAGTTCTTC. Translating it yields CASSLGLAGYNEQFF.

The V and J genes are TRBV27 and TRBJ2-1; TRBD2 might be the D (7 bases). The CDR3 is made up of 12 amino acids. The germline V and J ends were trimmed by 5 bases and 8 bases, with 10 bases remaining between them. In germline, CDR1 is MNHEY, CDR2 SMNVEV (reference sequence). The chain's CDR3 is CASSGRGHEQFF. CDR3 DNA sequence: TGTGCCAGCAGTGGGCGGGGGCATGAGCAGTTCTTC.

The chain links TRBV27 to TRBJ2-1; 10 nucleotides align to TRBD2. J lost 6 bases, V lost 7 bases, and 9 bases had no gene match. This CDR3 spans 15 amino acids. Germline values: CDR1 MNHEY, CDR2 SMNVEV (reference sequence). This CDR3 reads CASTSGTSVFNEQFF. As DNA, the CDR3 is TGTGCCAGCACCTCCGGGACTAGCGTGTTCAATGAGCAGTTCTTC.

This clone was found a few times. The genes are TRBV11-2 and TRBJ2-1; TRBD2 agrees at 9 bases. CDR1 SGHAT and CDR2 FQNNGV come from the germline V gene. The ends lost 5 bases at V and 4 bases at J; junction bases unmatched: 12. The CDR3 extends over 17 amino acids. The CDR3: CASSIEGISGRYNEQFF. The CDR3 DNA is TGTGCCAGCAGCATCGAAGGGATTAGCGGGAGATACAATGAGCAGTTCTTC.

The chain carries TRBV27 and TRBJ2-2; D may be TRBD2 (5 bases). CDR3 size: 16 residues. CDR1 is MNHEY and CDR2 is SMNVEV in the germline V gene (reference sequence). Between the trimmed V and J ends, which lost 3 bases and 3 bases, there was a span of 14 bases. The CDR3 DNA is TGTGCCAGCAGTTTTTCTTGGGGAGAGGACACCGGGGAGCTGTTTTTT. Translated: CASSFSWGEDTGELFF.

This chain links TRBV30 with TRBJ1-2; TRBD1 matches 7 bases. CDR1 is GTSNPN and CDR2 is SVGIG in the germline V gene (reference sequence). This CDR3 is built from 13 residues. With V trimmed by 8 bases and J by 4 bases, 10 bases remained unmatched. The DNA of the CDR3 is TGTGCCAGGGACAGACAACTTGGCTATGGCTACACCTTC. Translated, it gives CARDRQLGYGYTF.

The chain has TRBV7-6 and TRBJ2-1; maybe TRBD1 (6 bases). This CDR3 contains 15 residues. Trimming took off 5 bases at V and 0 bases at J, with 11 bases between the two ends. Germline lookup yields CDR1 SGHVS and CDR2 FNYEAQ. The CDR3 protein is CASSIDRSSYNEQFF. CDR3 nucleotides: TGTGCCAGCAGCATCGACAGGAGCTCCTACAATGAGCAGTTCTTC.

This clone was detected only a few times. The chain links TRBV2 to TRBJ1-1, with TRBD1 as a possible D gene (5 bases). Germline CDR1 is SNHLY and CDR2 is FYNNEI. V lost 8 bases and J 14 bases, leaving 15 bases between the germline ends. This CDR3 spans 10 amino acids. Here the CDR3 reads CASGTGGGFF. Here the CDR3 DNA reads TGTGCCAGCGGGACGGGTGGGGGGTTCTTT.

The chain couples TRBV7-6 to TRBJ2-6; D is possibly TRBD2 (7 bases). This CDR3 contains 18 residues. CDR1 is SGHVS and CDR2 is FNYEAQ in the germline V gene. The V end lost 1 base, the J end lost 2 bases, and 15 bases lay between the germline ends. The CDR3: CASSLGGGLETGANVLTF. The CDR3, as DNA: TGTGCCAGCAGCTTAGGGGGGGGCTTGGAGACTGGGGCCAACGTCCTGACTTTC.

The chain combines TRBV27 with TRBJ2-2; 7 bases match TRBD2. The V gene end was trimmed by 7 bases and the J gene end by 4 bases; junction bases not matched to a gene: 12. Per germline, CDR1 MNHEY and CDR2 SMNVEV (reference sequence). There are 16 residues in the CDR3. CDR3 nucleotides: TGTGCCAGCAACAGCGGGACCCACGGGGGCACCGGGGAGCTGTTTTTT. Translated: CASNSGTHGGTGELFF.

The chain has TRBV4-2 and TRBJ2-7; 11 bases are shared with TRBD1. The CDR3 totals 15 residues. The germline V gene encodes CDR1 LGHNA and CDR2 YNFKEQ. Trimming cost V 3 bases and J 2 bases; bases outside gene matches: 3. The CDR3 DNA follows: TGTGCCAGCAGCCAGCCGGGACAGGGGGCCTACGAGCAGTACTTC. It specifies CASSQPGQGAYEQYF.

Only one count was recorded for this clone. The chain joins TRBV5-6 to TRBJ2-3; 7 bases line up with TRBD2. The junction had 9 bases not matched to a gene; V was cut back by 3 bases and J by 2 bases. The CDR3 sequence is 16 residues long. Germline loops: CDR1 SGHDT, CDR2 YYEEEE. In DNA, the CDR3 is TGTGCCAGCAGCTCCCCCGGGGGGTGGGACACAGATACGCAGTATTTT. This gives the protein CASSSPGGWDTDTQYF.

This clone was detected only a few times. This chain connects TRBV30 to TRBJ1-1, with 8 bases aligning to TRBD1. V was pared by 1 base and J by 1 base, with 5 bases of the junction left unmatched. The germline gives CDR1 GTSNPN, CDR2 SVGIG (reference sequence). There are 15 residues in the CDR3. The DNA of the CDR3 is TGTGCCTGGAGTGAGCCCGACAGGGGGAACACTGAAGCTTTCTTT. The encoded protein is CAWSEPDRGNTEAFF.

The chain has TRBV7-9 and TRBJ2-3, with TRBD1 matching over 8 bases. The CDR3 has 15 amino acids. The germline V gene encodes CDR1 SEHNR and CDR2 FQNEAQ (reference sequence). Trimming took 3 bases from V and 1 from J; bases not matched to a gene: 3. The CDR3 loop reads CASSFQGARTDTQYF. In nucleotides, the CDR3 is TGTGCCAGCAGCTTCCAGGGGGCGCGCACAGATACGCAGTATTTT.